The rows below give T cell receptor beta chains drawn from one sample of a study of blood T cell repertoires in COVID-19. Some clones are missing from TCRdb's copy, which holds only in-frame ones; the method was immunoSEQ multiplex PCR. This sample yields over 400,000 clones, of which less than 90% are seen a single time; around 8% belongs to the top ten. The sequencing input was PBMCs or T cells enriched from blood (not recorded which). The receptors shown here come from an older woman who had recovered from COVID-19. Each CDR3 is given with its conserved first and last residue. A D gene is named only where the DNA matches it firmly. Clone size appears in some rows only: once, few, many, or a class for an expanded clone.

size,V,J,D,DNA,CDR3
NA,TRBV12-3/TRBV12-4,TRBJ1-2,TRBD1,TGTGCCAGCAGTCCACAGGGGGCCAATGGCTACACCTTC,CASSPQGANGYTF
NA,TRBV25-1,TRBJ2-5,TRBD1,TGTGCCAGCAGTGGACAGGGCTGGCAAGAGACCCAGTACTTC,CASSGQGWQETQYF
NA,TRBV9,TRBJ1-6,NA,TGTGCCAGCCGGGGGGGCGGGGGGACGCCCCTCCACTTT,CASRGGGGTPLHF
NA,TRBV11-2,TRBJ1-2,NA,TGTGCCAGCAGTCCAGGGGCCTATGGCTACACCTTC,CASSPGAYGYTF
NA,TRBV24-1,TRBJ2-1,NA,TGTGCCACCAGTCGGGATGGGATTATCAATGAGCAGTTCTTC,CATSRDGIINEQFF
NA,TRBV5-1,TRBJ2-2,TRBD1,TGCGCCAGCAGCTCGCGACAGGGGAGTCCCGGGGAGCTGTTTTTT,CASSSRQGSPGELFF
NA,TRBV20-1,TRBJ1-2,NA,TGCAGTGCTAGTGCGCTAAGACAGTTTTATGGCTACACCTTC,CSASALRQFYGYTF
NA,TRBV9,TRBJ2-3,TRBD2,TGTGCCAGCAGCGTAGAAAGCGGGGGGTCCACAGATACGCAGTATTTT,CASSVESGGSTDTQYF
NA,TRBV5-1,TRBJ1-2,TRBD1,TGCGCCAGCAGGCTCACAGGGGCCTATGGCTACACCTTC,CASRLTGAYGYTF
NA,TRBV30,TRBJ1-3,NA,TGTGCCTGGACAGTTGGAAACACCATATATTTT,CAWTVGNTIYF
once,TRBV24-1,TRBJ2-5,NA,TGTGCCACCAGTGATGTCGGGGTTGTGGCGACCCAGTACTTC,CATSDVGVVATQYF
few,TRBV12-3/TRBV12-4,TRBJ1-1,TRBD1,TGTGCCAGTAAGGGGACAGGGGGAAGAGCTTTCTTT,CASKGTGGRAFF
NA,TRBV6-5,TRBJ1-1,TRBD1,TGTGCCAGCAGGTTGGGACAGCAGAACACTGAAGCTTTCTTT,CASRLGQQNTEAFF
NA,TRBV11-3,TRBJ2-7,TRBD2,TGTGCCAGCAGCCCTTGGGGGGGGGAAGGTTACGAGCAGTACTTC,CASSPWGGEGYEQYF
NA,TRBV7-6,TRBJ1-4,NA,TGTGCCAGCAGCTTAGCAGGGGCAACTAATGAAAAACTGTTTTTT,CASSLAGATNEKLFF
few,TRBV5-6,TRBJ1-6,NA,TGTGCCAGCAGCCTTTCGTCCCTATATAATTCACCCCTCCACTTT,CASSLSSLYNSPLHF
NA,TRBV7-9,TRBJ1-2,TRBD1,TGTGCCAGCAGCTTAGCCGGCGACAGGGCTACAAGTTATGGCTACACCTTC,CASSLAGDRATSYGYTF
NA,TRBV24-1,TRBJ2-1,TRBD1,TGTGCCACCAGAGGGACAGGGGAGGGAAATGAGCAGTTCTTC,CATRGTGEGNEQFF
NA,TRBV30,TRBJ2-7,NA,TGTGCCTGGAGTGTATCGAGAAGGAGCTCCTACGAGCAGTACTTC,CAWSVSRRSSYEQYF
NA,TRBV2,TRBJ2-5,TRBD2,TGTGCCAGCCAAGCGACTAGCGGGGGGCCGGGGACCCAGTACTTC,CASQATSGGPGTQYF
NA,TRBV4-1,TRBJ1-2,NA,TGCGCCAGCAGCCAAGGCTTAAGCGGCTACACCTTC,CASSQGLSGYTF
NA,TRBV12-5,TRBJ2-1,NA,TGTGCTAGTGGTTTGGTACTACCGGGGTCCTCCTACAATGAGCAGTTCTTC,CASGLVLPGSSYNEQFF
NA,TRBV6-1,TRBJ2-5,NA,TGTGCCAGCAGTGAAGCCGGAGGGGGCTCCGAGACCCAGTACTTC,CASSEAGGGSETQYF
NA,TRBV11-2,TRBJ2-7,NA,TGTGCCAGCAGCTCCTCCGGGACAAGGGTCCCGGAGCAGTACTTC,CASSSSGTRVPEQYF
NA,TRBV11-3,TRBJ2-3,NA,TGTGCCAGCAGCTCCCAACAGGGAATCGGAGATACGCAGTATTTT,CASSSQQGIGDTQYF
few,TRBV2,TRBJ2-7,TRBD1,TGTGCCAGCAGTGAGGGGACAGGCTCCTACGAGCAGTACTTC,CASSEGTGSYEQYF
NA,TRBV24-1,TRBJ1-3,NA,TGTGCCACCAGCGAGCCCGGGAAAAACACCATATATTTT,CATSEPGKNTIYF
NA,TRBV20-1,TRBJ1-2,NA,TGCAGTGCTAGTGGGGACACGGGCTCTGGCTACACCTTC,CSASGDTGSGYTF
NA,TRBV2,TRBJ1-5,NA,TGTGCCAGCGGGGAGGACGTGGGCAATCAGCCCCAGCATTTT,CASGEDVGNQPQHF
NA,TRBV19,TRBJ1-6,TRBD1,TGTGCCAGTAGTCCCGGGGCAGGAGGGGGCCCCCTCCACTTT,CASSPGAGGGPLHF
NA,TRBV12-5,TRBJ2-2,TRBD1,TGTGCTAGTGGTTTGACTAGGACAGGGAGGACCGGGGAGCTGTTTTTT,CASGLTRTGRTGELFF
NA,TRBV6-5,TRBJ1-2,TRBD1,TGTGCCAGCAGTACTTGGGACAGGGCGGAGGGCTACACCTTC,CASSTWDRAEGYTF
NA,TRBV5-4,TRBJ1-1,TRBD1,TGTGCCAGCAGCTTGGTGGGTTGGACAGGGGTGAACACTGAAGCTTTCTTT,CASSLVGWTGVNTEAFF
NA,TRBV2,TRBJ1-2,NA,TGTGCCAGCAGTGGACAGGAAGAGGGGTATGGCTACACCTTC,CASSGQEEGYGYTF
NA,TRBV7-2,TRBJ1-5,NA,TGTGCCAGCAGCTTAAAAGGGGGCAATCAGCCCCAGCATTTT,CASSLKGGNQPQHF
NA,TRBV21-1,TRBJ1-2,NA,TGTGCCAGCAGCAGCAAGAGATCTCGAGGGCAGGCGACGGAGGGTGGCTACACCTTC,CASSSKRSRGQATEGGYTF
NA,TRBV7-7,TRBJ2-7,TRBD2,TGTGCTAGCAGCTTAGGCCTGGGGGGGTCCTACGAGCAGTACTTC,CASSLGLGGSYEQYF
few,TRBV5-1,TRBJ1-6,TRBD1,TGCGCCAGCAGCTGGGGACAGGCTTGGGATTCACCCCTCCACTTT,CASSWGQAWDSPLHF
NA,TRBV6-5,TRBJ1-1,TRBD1,TGTGCCAGCAGTTACTCTCGACAGGGGCACCGTGAAGCTTTCTTT,CASSYSRQGHREAFF
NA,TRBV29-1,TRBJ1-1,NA,TGCAGCGTTGAGAGATCAAGGGGGAACACTGAAGCTTTCTTT,CSVERSRGNTEAFF
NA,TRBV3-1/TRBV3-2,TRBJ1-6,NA,TGTGCCAGCAGCCAAGGGGGCGCAAGATCACCCCTCCACTTT,CASSQGGARSPLHF
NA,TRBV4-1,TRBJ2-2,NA,TGCGCCAGCAGCCTGCGGGCGGCACCGGGGGCCGGGGAGCTGTTTTTT,CASSLRAAPGAGELFF
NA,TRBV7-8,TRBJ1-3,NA,TGTGCCAGCAGCTTTTATTCAGGGAACACCATATATTTT,CASSFYSGNTIYF
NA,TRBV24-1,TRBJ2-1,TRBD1,TGTGCCACCAACGGCCTGGACAGGGATGGGTCCTACAATGAGCAGTTCTTC,CATNGLDRDGSYNEQFF
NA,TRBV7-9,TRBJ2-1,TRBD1,TGTGCCAGCAGCCCAGGACAGGGAGGCCGCTCCTACAATGAGCAGTTCTTC,CASSPGQGGRSYNEQFF
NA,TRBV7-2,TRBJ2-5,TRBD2,TGTGCCAGCAGCTTAAACCCCGGACTAGCGGGGGCGGAAGAGACCCAGTACTTC,CASSLNPGLAGAEETQYF